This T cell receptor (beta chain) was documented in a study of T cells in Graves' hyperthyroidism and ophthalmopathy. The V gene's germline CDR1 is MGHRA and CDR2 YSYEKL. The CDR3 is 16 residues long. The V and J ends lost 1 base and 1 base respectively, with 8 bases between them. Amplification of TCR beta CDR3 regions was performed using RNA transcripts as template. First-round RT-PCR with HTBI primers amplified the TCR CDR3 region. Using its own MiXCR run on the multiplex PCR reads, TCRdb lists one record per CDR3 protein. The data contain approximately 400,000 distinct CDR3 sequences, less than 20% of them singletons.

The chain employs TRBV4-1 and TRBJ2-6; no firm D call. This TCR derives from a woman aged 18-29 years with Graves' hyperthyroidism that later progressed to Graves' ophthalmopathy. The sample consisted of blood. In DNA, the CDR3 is TGCGCCAGCAGCCAAGGACACATGTCTGGGGCCAACGTCCTGACTTTC. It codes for CASSQGHMSGANVLTF.